The clone carrying this T cell receptor beta chain has only one observation. CDR1 is MNHEY, CDR2 SMNVEV, per germline (reference sequence). The CDR3 runs to 15 residues. Germline trimming cut 2 bases from V and 5 bases from J; bases unmatched to any gene: 5. The data derive from a study of shared clonotypes between healthy human individuals. Some clones are missing from TCRdb's copy, which holds only in-frame ones; the method was immunoSEQ multiplex PCR. The data hold about 1.1 million clones, with 78% observed a single time. This sequence joins TRBV27 and TRBJ1-5, with 8 nucleotides matching TRBD1. The specimen was memory CD4+ T cells from PBMCs. The subset: CD45RA-negative fraction. This TCR came from a man aged 18 to 29 in good health. Some clones in this sample may be carry-over from other donors' samples. The CDR3 here is CASSLSPGGYQPQHF. The CDR3 nucleotides are TGTGCCAGCAGTTTAAGCCCAGGGGGCTATCAGCCCCAGCATTTT.